These T cell receptor beta chains were read from a single sample in a study of regulatory T cells in long-lasting Graves disease. TCRdb ran MiXCR on the multiplex PCR reads and lists one entry per CDR3 protein. The table includes a few hundred thousand distinct CDR3 sequences, roughly 17% detected once. This sample also appeared in a second study, on T cells in Graves' hyperthyroidism and ophthalmopathy.

The source material was peripheral blood mononuclear cells (PBMCs), sampled at new diagnosis, from a patient treated with antithyroid drugs. The origin of the receptors is a middle-aged man with Graves disease. CDR3s include the opening cysteine and the closing phenylalanine or tryptophan.

v_gene: TRBV7-3
CDR3aa: CASSRGKGSGELFF

v_gene: TRBV2
CDR3aa: CASSERPGIGEQYF

v_gene: TRBV7-2
CDR3aa: CASSLVGVGGFEDEQYF

v_gene: TRBV7-2
CDR3aa: CASSSASGGTGELFF

v_gene: TRBV28
CDR3aa: CASSLIGIQGETQYF

v_gene: TRBV5-8
CDR3aa: CASSLTEMNTEAFF

v_gene: TRBV24-1
CDR3aa: CATSDPQGLPQNEQFF

v_gene: TRBV20-1
CDR3aa: CSARSGVDTEAFF

v_gene: TRBV5-5
CDR3aa: CASSVYRGLGNYSNQPQHF

v_gene: TRBV3-1
CDR3aa: CASSQDLPPYGYTF

v_gene: TRBV18
CDR3aa: CASSYGTASYEQYF

v_gene: TRBV15
CDR3aa: CATSRDPGATGELFF

v_gene: TRBV6-5
CDR3aa: CASSSISTGYGYTF

v_gene: TRBV24-1
CDR3aa: CAPLRPQHF